In its sample, the clone carrying this TCR beta chain was seen a few times. The source of the sample is a study of T cells in Graves' hyperthyroidism and ophthalmopathy. The source material, RNA transcripts, was used to amplify TCR beta CDR3 regions. When the TCR CDR3 underwent first-round RT-PCR, the HTBI primer set was used. TCRdb re-called the multiplex PCR reads through MiXCR, storing one row per CDR3 protein. Of 700,000 to 950,000 distinct CDR3 sequences listed, 30% to 40% are singletons. Trimming removed 7 bases from V and 2 bases from J, with 5 bases in between. The CDR3 covers 12 residues. The hyperthyroidism was newly diagnosed and had lasted under 2 months; the patients were aged 18 to 65.

Sequenced input: blood. V and J are TRBV12-3 or TRBV12-4 and TRBJ2-2; D ambiguous. The TCR was taken from a woman aged 40 to 50 with Graves' hyperthyroidism. In nucleotides, the CDR3 is TGTGCCAGCAATTACAACACCGGGGAGCTGTTTTTT. Protein product: CASNYNTGELFF.